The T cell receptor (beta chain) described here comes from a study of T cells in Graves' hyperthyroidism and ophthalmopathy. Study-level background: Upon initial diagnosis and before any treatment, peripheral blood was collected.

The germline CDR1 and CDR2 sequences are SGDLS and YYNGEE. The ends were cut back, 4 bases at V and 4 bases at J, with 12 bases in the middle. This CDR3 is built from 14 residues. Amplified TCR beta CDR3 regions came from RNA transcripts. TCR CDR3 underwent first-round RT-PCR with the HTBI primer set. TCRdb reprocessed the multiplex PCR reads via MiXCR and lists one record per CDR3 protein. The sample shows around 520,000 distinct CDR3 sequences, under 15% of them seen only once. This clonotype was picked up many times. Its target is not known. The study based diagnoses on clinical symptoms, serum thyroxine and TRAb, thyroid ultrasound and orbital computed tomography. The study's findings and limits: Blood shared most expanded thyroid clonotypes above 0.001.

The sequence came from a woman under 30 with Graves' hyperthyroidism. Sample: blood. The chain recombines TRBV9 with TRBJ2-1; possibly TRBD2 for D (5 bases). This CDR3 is CASSLRTGYNEQFF. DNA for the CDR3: TGTGCCAGCAGCCTACGGACGGGATACAATGAGCAGTTCTTC.